This T cell receptor (beta chain) was found in a study of Graves' ophthalmopathy and Graves' hyperthyroidism. V was cut by 6 bases and J by 3 bases, with 9 bases left in between. The length of the CDR3 is 12 residues. The V gene's germline CDR1 is SGHAT and CDR2 FQNNGV. There are many counts of this clonotype. The antigen is not known. RNA transcripts served as template for amplifying TCR beta CDR3 sequences. The workflow started with a first-round RT-PCR run with HTBI primers and then moved on to a second-round multiplex PCR. TCRdb redid the calling of the multiplex PCR reads with MiXCR, one entry per CDR3 protein. The table has roughly 1.1 million distinct CDR3 sequences, 35% to 40% seen once. General observations from the study: Prediction of ophthalmopathy progression reached about 71% sensitivity and approximately 75% specificity. Blood repertoires reportedly contained most expanded thyroid clonotypes above 0.001 frequency.

This sequence joins TRBV11-2 and TRBJ2-7; D gene unclear. Sequencing was performed on peripheral blood or thyroid tissue (not recorded which). The clonotype comes from an adult man with Graves' hyperthyroidism. The CDR3 protein is CASRGPHYEQYF. Here the CDR3 DNA reads TGTGCCAGCAGAGGACCGCACTACGAGCAGTACTTC. Drawing the rest from reference TRBV11-2 and TRBJ2-7, the complete variable domain is EAGVAQSPRYKIIEKRQSVAFWCNPISGHATLYWYQQILGQGPKLLIQFQNNGVVDDSQLPKDRFSAERLKGVDSTLKIQPAKLEDSAVYLCASRGPHYEQYFGPGTRLTVT.